The next 27 T cell receptor beta chains were all read from a single sample in a study of blood T cell repertoires in COVID-19. Profiling relied on immunoSEQ multiplex PCR, and the TCRdb table lists in-frame clones only, not all of them. Of about 400,000 clones in the sample, roughly 89% were seen once. The sequenced material came from PBMCs or T cells enriched from blood (not recorded which). The receptors were gathered from a woman aged 25 to 45 who had recovered from COVID-19.

The chain uses TRBV6-5 and TRBJ1-2; no firm D call. CDR1 and CDR2 (germline): MNHEY, SVGAGI. V lost 4 bases to trimming and J lost 8 bases, with 8 bases between them. The CDR3 is 11 residues long. CDR3 sequence (DNA): TGTGCCAGCAGTTCATCTATGGGCTACACCTTC. Its translation is CASSSSMGYTF.

The J gene is TRBJ1-5, the V gene TRBV5-3; 9 bases line up with TRBD1. TRBV5-3 is known as an ORF, though its function is uncertain. Germline trimming cut 4 bases from V and 6 bases from J; bases unmatched to any gene: 11. The CDR3 covers 16 residues. The CDR3, as DNA: TGTGCCAGAAGCCTTACCGACAGGGGGGAGATTCAGCCCCAGCATTTT. It encodes CARSLTDRGEIQPQHF.

This rearrangement joins TRBV18 to TRBJ2-7; 7 positions agree with TRBD1. Germline values: CDR1 KGHSH, CDR2 LQKENI. This CDR3 has 14 amino acids. J was trimmed by 2 bases and V by 4 bases; bases with no gene match: 5. The CDR3 is CASSRGTVTYEQYF. CDR3 DNA sequence: TGTGCCAGCTCACGGGGGACAGTCACCTACGAGCAGTACTTC.

The rearrangement joins TRBV6-5 to TRBJ1-3; weak D call: TRBD1 (5 bases). Germline values: CDR1 MNHEY, CDR2 SVGAGI. This CDR3 region has 15 residues. V lost 6 bases, J lost 2 bases, and 14 bases lay in between. DNA of the CDR3: TGTGCCAGCAGAAGCCAGGGTTCGGCTGGAAACACCATATATTTT. Protein sequence: CASRSQGSAGNTIYF.

The J gene is TRBJ2-7, the V gene TRBV12-5, with 10 bases matching TRBD2. This CDR3 region has 14 residues. After removal of 6 bases from V and 6 bases from J, the junction contained 8 bases not matched to a gene. Germline lookup yields CDR1 LGHNT and CDR2 FRNRAP. The CDR3 region has the DNA TGTGCTAGTGGCTTGAGCGGGAGGGCTGGCGAGCAGTACTTC. It codes for CASGLSGRAGEQYF.

The chain joins TRBV28 to TRBJ1-5; TRBD1 agrees at 8 bases. This CDR3 region has 15 residues. The trim removed 6 bases at V and 4 bases at J, leaving 8 bases unmatched. The germline V gene encodes CDR1 MDHEN and CDR2 SYDVKM. The DNA of the CDR3 is TGTGCCAGCAGGACAGGGGAGGCTGGGAATCAGCCCCAGCATTTT. Residues: CASRTGEAGNQPQHF. The entire variable domain, with the rest obtained from reference TRBV28 and TRBJ1-5, is as follows: DVKVTQSSRYLVKRTGEKVFLECVQDMDHENMFWYRQDPGLGLRLIYFSYDVKMKEKGDIPEGYSVSREKKERFSLILESASTNQTSMYLCASRTGEAGNQPQHFGDGTRLSIL.

This chain uses TRBV29-1 with TRBJ2-1; 8 bases are a match to TRBD2. Per germline, CDR1 SQVTM and CDR2 ANQGSEA. The CDR3 runs to 15 residues. V shed 6 bases, J shed 4 bases, and the junction held 11 bases outside the gene matches. The CDR3 sequence: CSVEASGRRYNEQFF. CDR3 in DNA: TGCAGCGTAGAGGCGAGCGGGAGAAGGTACAATGAGCAGTTCTTC.

This clone was seen a handful of times. The gene calls are TRBV28 and TRBJ1-4; TRBD1 agrees at 8 bases. Germline V gene sequence: CDR1 MDHEN, CDR2 SYDVKM. V shed 8 bases and J 0 bases; nucleotides not matched to a gene: 8. This CDR3 comprises 16 residues. CDR3: CASAGTGFATNEKLFF. The DNA for the CDR3 is TGTGCCAGCGCCGGGACAGGTTTTGCAACTAATGAAAAACTGTTTTTT. The whole variable domain, filled in from reference TRBV28 and TRBJ1-4, reads DVKVTQSSRYLVKRTGEKVFLECVQDMDHENMFWYRQDPGLGLRLIYFSYDVKMKEKGDIPEGYSVSREKKERFSLILESASTNQTSMYLCASAGTGFATNEKLFFGSGTQLSVL.

This sequence joins TRBV20-1 and TRBJ1-6, with D tentatively TRBD1 (6 bases). The V end lost 3 bases, the J end lost 8 bases, and 11 bases lay between the germline ends. The V gene's germline CDR1 is DFQATT and CDR2 SNEGSKA (reference sequence). The CDR3 spans 13 residues. CDR3 sequence (DNA): TGCAGTGCTAGTACAGGGATGGATTCACCCCTCCACTTT. Translation: CSASTGMDSPLHF.

This chain uses TRBV18 with TRBJ1-2, with TRBD1 as a possible D gene (6 bases). The CDR3 loop spans 13 amino acids. Germline CDR1 and CDR2: KGHSH and LQKENI. V was shortened by 3 bases and J by 6 bases, with 11 bases between the two germline ends. Here the CDR3 reads CASSPNREHGYTF. Here the CDR3 DNA reads TGTGCCAGCTCACCCAACAGGGAGCATGGCTACACCTTC.

The CDR3 loop reads CASRAGTGLSTEAFF. DNA of the CDR3: TGCGCCAGCAGGGCAGGGACAGGGTTATCCACTGAAGCTTTCTTT. The chain is built from TRBV10-2 and TRBJ1-1, with 9 bases matching TRBD1. Germline CDR1 WSHSY, CDR2 SAAADI. The CDR3 runs 15 residues. With V trimmed by 6 bases and J by 4 bases, 9 bases remained unmatched.

The J gene is TRBJ1-5, the V gene TRBV27, with 7 bases fitting TRBD1. V trimming: 6 bases; J trimming: 1 base; junction bases outside the gene matches: 6. The germline V gene has CDR1 MNHEY and CDR2 SMNVEV (reference sequence). The CDR3 has 15 amino acids. CDR3 in DNA: TGTGCCAGCAGACCTGGACAGGTGAGCAATCAGCCCCAGCATTTT. Translated, it gives CASRPGQVSNQPQHF.

The chain combines TRBV21-1 with TRBJ1-6; the D call TRBD1 from the table was never checked on the DNA. TRBV21-1 is reported as a pseudogene. The CDR3 length is 13 residues. For the CDR3, the DNA is TGTGCCAGACAGGGTTACGATAATTCACCCCTCCACTTT. This encodes CARQGYDNSPLHF.

The V gene is TRBV19, the J gene TRBJ2-3; D is unresolved. CDR1 is LNHDA and CDR2 is SQIVND in the germline V gene (reference sequence). Trimming removed 5 bases from V and 3 bases from J, with 12 bases in between. CDR3 size: 14 residues. CDR3 sequence (DNA): TGTGCCAGTAGTGGTCTAGAAGGAACAGATACGCAGTATTTT. This gives the protein CASSGLEGTDTQYF.

The chain joins TRBV6-5 to TRBJ1-1, with 8 nucleotides matching TRBD1. The germline gives CDR1 MNHEY, CDR2 SVGAGI. The CDR3 loop spans 16 amino acids. Unmatched junction bases numbered 5, after V lost 0 bases and J lost 2 bases. CDR3 sequence: CASSYSSRGLNTEAFF. The CDR3 bases are TGTGCCAGCAGTTACTCATCCAGGGGGCTTAACACTGAAGCTTTCTTT.

This chain links TRBV27 with TRBJ2-1, with D maybe TRBD2 (7 bases). Germline-derived CDR1 and CDR2 are MNHEY and SMNVEV (reference sequence). There are 15 residues in the CDR3. The V end lost 6 bases, the J end lost 2 bases, and 14 bases lay between the germline ends. CDR3 bases: TGTGCCAGCAGGAAGGGGGGGCTCACCTACAATGAGCAGTTCTTC. It codes for CASRKGGLTYNEQFF.

A single count supports this clone. The chain links TRBV19 to TRBJ1-2; possible D gene TRBD1, 6 bases. In germline, CDR1 is LNHDA, CDR2 SQIVND (reference sequence). Trimming cost V 4 bases and J 8 bases, with 17 bases left between them. This CDR3 region has 14 residues. CDR3 protein: CASSTQGYLRGYTF. CDR3 nucleotide sequence: TGTGCCAGTAGTACACAGGGCTATCTGAGGGGCTACACCTTC.

The rearrangement joins TRBV4-1 to TRBJ1-2; 7 bases agree with TRBD1. The CDR3 consists of 14 residues. V lost 4 bases, J lost 5 bases, and 7 bases stayed unmatched. From germline, CDR1 is MGHRA and CDR2 YSYEKL. As DNA, the CDR3 is TGCGCCAGCAGCCCTCAAGGGGGCGATTATGGCTACACCTTC. Its translation: CASSPQGGDYGYTF.

V is TRBV28 and J is TRBJ1-2, with 7 bases identical to TRBD1. Trimming at V came to 10 bases and at J to 1 base, leaving 9 bases not matched to a gene. The CDR3 runs to 14 residues. Germline-derived CDR1 and CDR2 are MDHEN and SYDVKM. The CDR3 DNA reads as TGTGCCACCTCAAGACAGGGATATAACTATGGCTACACCTTC. Its translation is CATSRQGYNYGYTF.

This sequence joins TRBV18 and TRBJ1-1, with D possibly TRBD1 on 6 matching bases. The germline gives CDR1 KGHSH, CDR2 LQKENI. Trimming took 1 base from V and 4 from J, leaving 16 bases between them. The CDR3 has 16 amino acids. CDR3: CASSPLGGGLGTEAFF. The CDR3 region has the DNA TGTGCCAGCTCACCACTGGGAGGGGGATTAGGCACTGAAGCTTTCTTT.

The chain uses TRBV28 and TRBJ1-5; D remains ambiguous. V was clipped by 10 bases and J by 4 bases, with 20 bases between them. This CDR3 comprises 15 residues. Germline lookup yields CDR1 MDHEN and CDR2 SYDVKM. This chain's CDR3 is CATDHTVVGNQPQHF. The CDR3 DNA reads TGTGCCACAGACCACACAGTGGTTGGTAATCAGCCCCAGCATTTT. Based on the CDR3 plus reference TRBV28 and TRBJ1-5, the full variable domain is DVKVTQSSRYLVKRTGEKVFLECVQDMDHENMFWYRQDPGLGLRLIYFSYDVKMKEKGDIPEGYSVSREKKERFSLILESASTNQTSMYLCATDHTVVGNQPQHFGDGTRLSIL.

The genes are TRBV12-3 or TRBV12-4 and TRBJ2-7, with a weak D call TRBD2 (6 bases). Deletions cut 3 bases from V and 2 bases from J, with 8 bases between. The CDR3 is 13 amino acids. CDR3 loop: CASSFRRAYEQYF. The CDR3 DNA reads TGTGCCAGCAGTTTTAGGAGGGCCTACGAGCAGTACTTC.

The V gene is TRBV2, the J gene TRBJ1-5; D perhaps matches TRBD1 (6 bases). The CDR3 totals 15 residues. Germline assignment: CDR1 SNHLY and CDR2 FYNNEI. The V and J ends lost 0 bases and 5 bases respectively, with 11 bases between them. The CDR3 DNA is TGTGCCAGCAGTGAAGCGGGGGGGCGATATCAGCCCCAGCATTTT. Encoded protein: CASSEAGGRYQPQHF.

This clone was seen once. The gene calls are TRBV6-2 or TRBV6-3 and TRBJ1-5; D is possibly TRBD1 (5 bases). The ends were cut back, 3 bases at V and 2 bases at J, with 14 bases in the middle. The CDR3 extends over 16 amino acids. The germline V gene has CDR1 MNHEY and CDR2 SVGEGT. The CDR3 sequence: CASSYISRGGNQPQHF. The CDR3 DNA is TGTGCCAGCAGTTATATATCCCGGGGGGGCAATCAGCCCCAGCATTTT.

V and J are TRBV6-5 and TRBJ2-3, with TRBD2 identical over 8 bases. Trimming cost V 6 bases and J 5 bases; bases outside gene matches: 10. Looked up from germline, CDR1 is MNHEY and CDR2 is SVGAGI. There are 15 residues in the CDR3. The CDR3 region has the DNA TGTGCCAGCAGCTACCGGGGGGGGCATGTAGATACGCAGTATTTT. Residues: CASSYRGGHVDTQYF.

The V and J genes are TRBV2 and TRBJ2-4; D is possibly TRBD1 (6 bases). CDR1 SNHLY and CDR2 FYNNEI come from the germline V gene. This CDR3 is 12 amino acids long. The V gene lost 6 bases and the J gene lost 8 bases, with 11 bases spanning the gap. CDR3 residues: CASRTSGDIQYF. CDR3 in DNA: TGTGCCAGCAGAACCTCAGGGGACATTCAGTACTTC.

V is TRBV29-1 and J is TRBJ1-2; D is uncertain. Trimming took 4 bases from V and 0 from J, leaving 6 bases between them. Germline V gene lookup returns CDR1 SQVTM and CDR2 ANQGSEA. CDR3 length equals 12 residues. DNA for the CDR3: TGCAGCGTTGTCGGGGCTAACTATGGCTACACCTTC. Protein product: CSVVGANYGYTF.